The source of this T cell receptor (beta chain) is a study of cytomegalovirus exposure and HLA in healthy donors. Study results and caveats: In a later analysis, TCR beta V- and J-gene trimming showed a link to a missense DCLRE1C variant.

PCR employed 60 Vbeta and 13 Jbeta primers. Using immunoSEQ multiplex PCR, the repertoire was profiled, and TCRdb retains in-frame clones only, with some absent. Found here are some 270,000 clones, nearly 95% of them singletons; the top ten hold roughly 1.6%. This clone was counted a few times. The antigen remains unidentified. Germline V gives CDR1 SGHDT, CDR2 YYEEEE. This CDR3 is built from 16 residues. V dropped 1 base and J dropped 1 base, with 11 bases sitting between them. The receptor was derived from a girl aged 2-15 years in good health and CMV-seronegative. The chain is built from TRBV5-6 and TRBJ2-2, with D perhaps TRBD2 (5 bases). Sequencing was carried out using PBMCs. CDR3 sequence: CASSLWRSGNTGELFF. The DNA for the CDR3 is TGTGCCAGCAGCTTGTGGAGGTCAGGGAACACCGGGGAGCTGTTTTTT.